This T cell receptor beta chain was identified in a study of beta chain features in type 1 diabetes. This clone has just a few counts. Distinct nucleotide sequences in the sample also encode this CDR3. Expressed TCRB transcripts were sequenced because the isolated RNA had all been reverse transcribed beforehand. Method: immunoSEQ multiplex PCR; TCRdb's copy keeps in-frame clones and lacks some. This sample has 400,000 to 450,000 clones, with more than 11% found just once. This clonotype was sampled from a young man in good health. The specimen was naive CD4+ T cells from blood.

The CDR3 loop reads CASRGENTGELFF. For the CDR3, the DNA is TGTGCCAGCAGGGGGGAGAACACCGGGGAGCTGTTTTTT. This sequence joins TRBV2 and TRBJ2-2, with D perhaps matching TRBD1 or TRBD2 (5 bases each). This CDR3 region has 13 residues. The germline V and J ends were trimmed by 6 bases and 1 base, with 6 bases remaining between them. Germline V gene lookup returns CDR1 SNHLY and CDR2 FYNNEI. Full variable domain (rest looked up from reference TRBV2 and TRBJ2-2): EPEVTQTPSHQVTQMGQEVILRCVPISNHLYFYWYRQILGQKVEFLVSFYNNEISEKSEIFDDQFSVERPDGSNFTLKIRSTKLEDSAMYFCASRGENTGELFFGEGSRLTVL.